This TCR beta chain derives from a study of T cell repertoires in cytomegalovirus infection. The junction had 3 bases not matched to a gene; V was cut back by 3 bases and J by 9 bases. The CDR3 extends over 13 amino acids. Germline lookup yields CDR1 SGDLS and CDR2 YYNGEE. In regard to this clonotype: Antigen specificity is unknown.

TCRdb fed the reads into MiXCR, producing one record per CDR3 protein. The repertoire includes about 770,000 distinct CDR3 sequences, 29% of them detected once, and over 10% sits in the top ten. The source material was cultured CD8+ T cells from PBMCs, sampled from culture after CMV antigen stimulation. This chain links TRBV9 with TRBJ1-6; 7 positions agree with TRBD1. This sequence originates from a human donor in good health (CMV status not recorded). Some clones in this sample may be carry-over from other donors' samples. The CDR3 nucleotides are TGTGCCAGCAGCGAGTACAGGGGTTCACCCCTCCACTTT. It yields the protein CASSEYRGSPLHF.